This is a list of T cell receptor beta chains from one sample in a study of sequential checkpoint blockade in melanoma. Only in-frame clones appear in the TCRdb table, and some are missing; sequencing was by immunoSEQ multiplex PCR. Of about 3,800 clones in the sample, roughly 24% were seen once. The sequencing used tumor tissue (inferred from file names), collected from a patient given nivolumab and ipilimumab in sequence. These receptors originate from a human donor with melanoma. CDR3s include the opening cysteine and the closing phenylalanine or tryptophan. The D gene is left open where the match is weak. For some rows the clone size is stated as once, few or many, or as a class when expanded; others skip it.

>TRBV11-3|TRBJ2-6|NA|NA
TGTGCCAGCAGCTTAGTTCCCAACTCTGGGGCCAACGTCCTGACTTTC
CASSLVPNSGANVLTF
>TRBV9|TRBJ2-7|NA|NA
TGTGCCAGCACCTCCTGGGCGGGTGGGAGAGAGCAGTACTTC
CASTSWAGGREQYF
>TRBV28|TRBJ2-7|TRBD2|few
TGTGCCAGCAGTCCCCAGCGGGGGAAGCAGTACTTC
CASSPQRGKQYF
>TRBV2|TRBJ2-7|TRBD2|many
TGTGCCAGCAGAGAATTAGCGGGGAGCTCCTACGAGCAGTACTTC
CASRELAGSSYEQYF
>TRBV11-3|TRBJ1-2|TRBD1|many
TGTGCCAGCAGCCCCCGACAGGGGAACTATGGCTACACCTTC
CASSPRQGNYGYTF
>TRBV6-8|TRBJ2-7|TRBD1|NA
TGTGCCACCCAGTTCAGGGGGATCGACGAGCAGTACTTC
CATQFRGIDEQYF
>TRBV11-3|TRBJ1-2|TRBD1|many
TGTGCCAGCAGCCCCGCCCGGGGGACAGGCGCCTTCTATGGCTACACCTTC
CASSPARGTGAFYGYTF
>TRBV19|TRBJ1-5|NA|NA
TGTGCCAGTAGTATTTGGGGGGGTCAGCCCCAGCATTTT
CASSIWGGQPQHF
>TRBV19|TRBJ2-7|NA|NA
TGTGCCAGTAGTTTCAGGGGCGACGACTACTACGAGCAGTACTTC
CASSFRGDDYYEQYF
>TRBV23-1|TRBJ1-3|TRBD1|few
TGCGCCAGCACAGAGGGACAGGGAAACACCATATATTTT
CASTEGQGNTIYF
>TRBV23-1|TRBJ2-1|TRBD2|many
TGCGCCAGCAGCTACCTTAGCGGGAGGGCCTACAATGAGCAGTTCTTC
CASSYLSGRAYNEQFF
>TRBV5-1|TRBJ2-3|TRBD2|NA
TGCGCCAGCAGCCGGGGGGGTAGCACAGATACGCAGTATTTT
CASSRGGSTDTQYF
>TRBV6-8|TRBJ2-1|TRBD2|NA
TGTGCCAGCAGTTACTCGAAAGAGGGCGCGGGAGGGCGGGATGAGCAGTTCTTC
CASSYSKEGAGGRDEQFF
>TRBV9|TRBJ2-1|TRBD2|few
TGTGCCAGCACGGGACTAGGGGTCGGGAAGCAGTTCTTC
CASTGLGVGKQFF
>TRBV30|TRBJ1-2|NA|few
TGTGCCTGGAGCCCCATGGGGTCTGGCTACACCTTC
CAWSPMGSGYTF
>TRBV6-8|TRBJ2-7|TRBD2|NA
TGTGCCAGCAGTTACTCGGGACTAGCGGGTTCCTACGAGCAGTACTTC
CASSYSGLAGSYEQYF
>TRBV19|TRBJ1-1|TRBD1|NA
TGTGCCAGTAGTGGGACAGGTATCACTGAAGCTTTCTTT
CASSGTGITEAFF
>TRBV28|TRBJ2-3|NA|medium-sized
TGTGCCAGCAGGAGGACCCTGATAGGGCCAGATACGCAGTATTTT
CASRRTLIGPDTQYF
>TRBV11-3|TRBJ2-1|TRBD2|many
TGTGCCAGCAGCTCGGGACTAGCGGACAATGAGCAGTTCTTC
CASSSGLADNEQFF
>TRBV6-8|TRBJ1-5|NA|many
TGTGCCAGCAGTTACTCGAAAGGACTACCCCAGCATTTT
CASSYSKGLPQHF
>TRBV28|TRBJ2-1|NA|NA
TGTGCCAGCAGTTCCACGGGAGAATCGTACAATGAGCAGTTCTTC
CASSSTGESYNEQFF
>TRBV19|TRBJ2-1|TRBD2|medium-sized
TGTGCCAGTAGTATGACGAGCGGCGGGAGTTTAAGCAATGAGCAGTTCTTC
CASSMTSGGSLSNEQFF
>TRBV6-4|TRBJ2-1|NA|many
TGTGCCAGCAGTCTATACAATGAGCAGTTCTTC
CASSLYNEQFF
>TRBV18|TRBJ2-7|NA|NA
TGTGCCAGCTCGCCCCCCGGCCCCGGGGCGGACGAGCAGTACTTC
CASSPPGPGADEQYF
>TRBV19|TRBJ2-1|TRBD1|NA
TGTGCCAGTACCCCGACAGGGTTATATGAGCAGTTCTTC
CASTPTGLYEQFF
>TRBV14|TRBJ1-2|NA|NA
TGTGCCAGCAGCCAAGATTATGGGGACAACTATGGCTACACCTTC
CASSQDYGDNYGYTF
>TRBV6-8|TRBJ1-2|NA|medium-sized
TGTGCCAGCAGAATATCGAGGACGGGATACTATGGCTACACCTTC
CASRISRTGYYGYTF
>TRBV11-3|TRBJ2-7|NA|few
TGTGCCAGCAGCTTAGTATCGGCGGGCCGCGCCTACGAGCAGTACTTC
CASSLVSAGRAYEQYF
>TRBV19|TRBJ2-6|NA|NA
TGTGCCAGTCGTTGGGGCCAAAGACAAACCGGGTCTGGGGCCAACGTCCTGACTTTC
CASRWGQRQTGSGANVLTF
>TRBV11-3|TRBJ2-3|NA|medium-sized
TGTGCCAGCAGCTTGAAAGGGAACACAGATACGCAGTATTTT
CASSLKGNTDTQYF
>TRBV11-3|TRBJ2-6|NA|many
TGTGCCAGCAGCTTGGGTACAGGGTCTGGGGCCAACGTCCTGACTTTC
CASSLGTGSGANVLTF
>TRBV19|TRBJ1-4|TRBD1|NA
TGTGCCAGTAGTCGGGGACAGCTGGCTGATGAAAAACTGTTTTTT
CASSRGQLADEKLFF
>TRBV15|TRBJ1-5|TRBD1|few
TGTGCCACCAGCAGAGCCCTGGACAGGGTAAATCAGCCCCAGCATTTT
CATSRALDRVNQPQHF
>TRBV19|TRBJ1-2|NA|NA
TGTGCCAGCCGGGCAGAAGACAGGGGCTACACCTTC
CASRAEDRGYTF
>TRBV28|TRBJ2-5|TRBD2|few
TGTGCCAGCAGTCCGGGGACTAGCGGATCCCAAGAGACCCAGTACTTC
CASSPGTSGSQETQYF
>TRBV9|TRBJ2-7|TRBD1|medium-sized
TGTGCCAGCAGCCCGACAGGGGGCCATGGCGAGCAGTACTTC
CASSPTGGHGEQYF
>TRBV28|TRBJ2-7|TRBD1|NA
TGTGCCAGCAGTTGCGATTTGACAGGGGGCTCCGAGCAGTACTTC
CASSCDLTGGSEQYF
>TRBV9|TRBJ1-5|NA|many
TGTGCCAGCAGTGATACGGGGAATCAGCCCCAGCATTTT
CASSDTGNQPQHF
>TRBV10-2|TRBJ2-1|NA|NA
TGCGCCAGCATTGGGACTCGGTACAATGAGCAGTTCTTC
CASIGTRYNEQFF
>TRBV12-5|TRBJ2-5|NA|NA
TGTGCTAGTGGTTTGAGGGGGGGCGCCGGGGAGACCCAGTACTTC
CASGLRGGAGETQYF